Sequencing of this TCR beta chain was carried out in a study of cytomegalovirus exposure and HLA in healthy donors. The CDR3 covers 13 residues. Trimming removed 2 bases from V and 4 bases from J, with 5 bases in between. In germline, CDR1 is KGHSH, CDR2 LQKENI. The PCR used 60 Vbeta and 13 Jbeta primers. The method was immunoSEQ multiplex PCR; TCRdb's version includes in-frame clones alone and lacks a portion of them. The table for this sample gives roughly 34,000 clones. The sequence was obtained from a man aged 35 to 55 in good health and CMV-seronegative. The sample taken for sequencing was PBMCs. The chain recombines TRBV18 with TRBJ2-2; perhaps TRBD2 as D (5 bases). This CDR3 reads CASSPTSTGELFF. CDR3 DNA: TGTGCCAGCTCACCAACTAGCACCGGGGAGCTGTTTTTT.